This TCR beta chain appears in the sequencing data of a study of T cells after yellow fever vaccination (dated by TCRdb to about 2019). In the study overall: Libraries from fractions with low cell numbers were prepared with the SMART-Seq v4 Ultra Low Input RNA kit. Bulk TCR alpha and beta repertoires were sequenced longitudinally to track T-cell clones before and after primary and booster YFV17D yellow fever vaccination. Two healthy male donors made up the cohort, one aged 18 to 29 years and the other aged 30 to 39 years. Blood was drawn at multiple timepoints before and after primary and secondary immunization, with bulk PBMC replicates and cell subsets isolated.

The treatment or condition label, read with the paper, signifies: live attenuated yellow fever vaccine strain. A standard Ficoll-Paque protocol was used to isolate PBMCs from peripheral blood. Dynabeads CD4 and CD8 positive selection kits were used to isolate CD4 and CD8 T-cell fractions. TriZol was used to extract RNA from bulk PBMCs, CD4 and CD8 fractions, and dextramer-positive and dextramer-negative fractions. General study outcomes and caveats: Most clones expanded after primary vaccination (96% of CD4 and about 85% of CD8) were re-detected after the booster, suggesting that broad memory maintenance occurred. Only a couple of donors were included in the study, so the extent to which the findings can be generalized is limited. A small share of clonotypes was detected in both CD4 and CD8 compartments, with the overlap likely arising from convergent recombination. Computational filtering was needed because FACS-sorted repertoires could contain abundant contaminating clonotypes from the bulk population. The secondary T-cell response was found to be weaker but faster than the primary response, with a peak reached on day 5 rather than on day 15.

The V end gives up 3 bases and the J end 4 bases, leaving 8 bases in the junction not matched to a gene. The germline V gene supplies CDR1 SNHLY and CDR2 FYNNEI. Its CDR3 holds 15 amino acids, cysteine through phenylalanine. The sequence is cut down to CDR3 DNA, 45 bases in frame from base 1. This clonotype was detected ten times or more. There is no known antigen for this receptor. No much larger clone exists at a distance of one base, and base qualities are not known. TCR cDNA was synthesized by 5'RACE template switching, which introduced a universal primer site and unique molecular identifiers. Priming for cDNA synthesis came from both the TCR alpha and TCR beta constant segments. Library amplification involved two PCR steps, and the second step added sample barcodes and sequencing adapters. Sequencing of libraries was done on Illumina HiSeq 2500 (2x100 bp) or NovaSeq (2x150 bp). Processing in the source paper ran as follows. Reads were demultiplexed and collapsed into UMI consensus sequences with MIGEC, and V(D)J alignment was performed with MiXCR. Vaccine-responding clonotypes were identified with edgeR using replicate PBMC samples, with FDR below 0.01 and a log2 fold change above 5 up to day 15 being required. Bulk clonotypes were assigned CD4 or CD8 identity according to which sequenced CD4 or CD8 repertoire held them at higher abundance. TCRdb itself trimmed the public reads at Q25 with fastp, ran MiXCR and retained productive beta chains. Every entry covers one CDR3 protein and lists the most common genes and DNA from its rows. The V and J calls and clone size are TCRdb's, not the authors'. In this sample the table shows 95,000 to 150,000 distinct CDR3 sequences, 7.4% of which occur a single time. About 2.7% of the sample rests with the top ten.

The V gene is TRBV2 and the J gene is TRBJ1-2; 7 bases in the middle match TRBD1. This specimen consisted of CD4+ T cells sorted from PBMCs, obtained 10 to 11 days after the first yellow fever vaccination. The source is a man between 18 and 29 years old who received the YFV17D yellow fever vaccine. For the CDR3, the sequence is CASSDETGSGYGYTF. The DNA sequence follows: TGTGCCAGCAGTGATGAGACAGGGTCAGGCTATGGCTACACCTTC.